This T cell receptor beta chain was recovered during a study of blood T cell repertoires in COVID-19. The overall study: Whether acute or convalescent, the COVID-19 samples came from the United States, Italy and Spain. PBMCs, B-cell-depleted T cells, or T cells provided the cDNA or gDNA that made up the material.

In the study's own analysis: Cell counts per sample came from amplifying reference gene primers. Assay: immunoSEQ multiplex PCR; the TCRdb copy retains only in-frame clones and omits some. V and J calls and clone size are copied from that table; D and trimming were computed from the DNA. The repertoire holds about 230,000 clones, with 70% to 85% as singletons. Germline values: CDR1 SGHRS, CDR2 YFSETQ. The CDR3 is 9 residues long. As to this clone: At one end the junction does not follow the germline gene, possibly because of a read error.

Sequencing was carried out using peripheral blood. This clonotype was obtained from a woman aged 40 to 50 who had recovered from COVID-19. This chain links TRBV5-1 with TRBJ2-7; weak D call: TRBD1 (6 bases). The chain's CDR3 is CASSLVGTF. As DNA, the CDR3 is TGCGCCAGCAGCTTGGTGGGGACATTC. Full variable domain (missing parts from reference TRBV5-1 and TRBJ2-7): KAGVTQTPRYLIKTRGQQVTLSCSPISGHRSVSWYQQTPGQGLQFLFEYFSETQRNKGNFPGRFSGRQFSNSRSEMNVSTLELGDSALYLCASSLVGTFGPGTRLTVT.